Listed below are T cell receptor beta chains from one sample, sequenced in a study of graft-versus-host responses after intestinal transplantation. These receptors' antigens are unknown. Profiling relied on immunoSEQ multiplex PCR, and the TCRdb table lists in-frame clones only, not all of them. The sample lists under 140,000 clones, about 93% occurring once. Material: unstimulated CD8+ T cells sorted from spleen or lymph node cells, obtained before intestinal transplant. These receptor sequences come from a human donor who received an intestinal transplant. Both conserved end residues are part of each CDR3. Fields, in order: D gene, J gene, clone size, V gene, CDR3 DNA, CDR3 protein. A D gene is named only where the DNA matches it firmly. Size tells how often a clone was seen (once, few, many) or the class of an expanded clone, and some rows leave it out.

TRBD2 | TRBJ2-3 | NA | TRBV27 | TGTGCCAGCAGTCCCTATTGGAGCGGGGGCACAGATACGCAGTATTTT | CASSPYWSGGTDTQYF
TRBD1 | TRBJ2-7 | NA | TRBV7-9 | TGTGCCAGCAGCTCTGGACAGGGGGCGGGCGAGCAGTACTTC | CASSSGQGAGEQYF
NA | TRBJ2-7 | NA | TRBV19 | TGTGCCAGTACTCTTGGGGTTGGCGTGTACGAGCAGTACTTC | CASTLGVGVYEQYF
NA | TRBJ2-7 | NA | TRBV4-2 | TGTGCCAGCAGCCAAAGAGGGGGGAGGTACGACGAGCAGTACTTC | CASSQRGGRYDEQYF
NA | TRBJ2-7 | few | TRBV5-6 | TGTGCCAGCAGCTGGGTTAACGAGCAGTACTTC | CASSWVNEQYF
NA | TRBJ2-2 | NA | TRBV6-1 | TGTGCCAGCAGTGAATGGGGGGCCGGGGAGCTGTTTTTT | CASSEWGAGELFF
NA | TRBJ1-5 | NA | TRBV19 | TGTGCCAGTAGTATATTAGACAGCGGTAATCAGCCCCAGCATTTT | CASSILDSGNQPQHF
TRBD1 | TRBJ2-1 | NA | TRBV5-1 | TGCGCCAGCAGCTTGCGCGGGGCAGGGGGCGATGAGCAGTTCTTC | CASSLRGAGGDEQFF
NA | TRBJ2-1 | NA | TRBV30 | TGTGCCTGGAGTGTACCGGCAGGGTTAAACGATGAGCAGTTCTTC | CAWSVPAGLNDEQFF
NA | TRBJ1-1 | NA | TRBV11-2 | TGTGCCAGCAGCTTAGAATGGAACACTGAAGCTTTCTTT | CASSLEWNTEAFF
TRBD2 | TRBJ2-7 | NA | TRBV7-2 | TGTGCCAGCAGCCAGCAACTAGCGGGGGGATACGAGCAGTACTTC | CASSQQLAGGYEQYF
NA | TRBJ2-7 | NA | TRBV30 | TGTGCCTGGAGTCTCGGCGGATCCTACGAGCAGTACTTC | CAWSLGGSYEQYF
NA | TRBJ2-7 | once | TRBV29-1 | TGCAGCGTTGAGGCGGAGAACTACGAGCAGTACTTC | CSVEAENYEQYF
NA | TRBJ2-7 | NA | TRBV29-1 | TGCAGCGTTGAGGTATTCCGGCCGGACGGGATCTACGAGCAGTACTTC | CSVEVFRPDGIYEQYF
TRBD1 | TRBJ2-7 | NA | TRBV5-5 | TGTGCCAGCAGCCGACAGGGGCCGCATAAGGGCTCCTACGAGCAGTACTTC | CASSRQGPHKGSYEQYF
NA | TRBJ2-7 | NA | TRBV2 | TGTGCCAGCACCTCGGGATACGAGCAGTACTTC | CASTSGYEQYF
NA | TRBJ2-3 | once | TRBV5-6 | TGTGCCAGCAGCTTGCCAGAGGGGACCAACACAGATACGCAGTATTTT | CASSLPEGTNTDTQYF
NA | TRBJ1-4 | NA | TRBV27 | TGTGCCAGCGGCCTCCGGGGGCTGGCGTATAAACTGTTTTTT | CASGLRGLAYKLFF
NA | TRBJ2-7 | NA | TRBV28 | TGTGCCAGCGGACGTTTGAACGAGCAGTACTTC | CASGRLNEQYF
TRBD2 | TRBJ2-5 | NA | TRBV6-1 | TGTGCCAGCCGGGAGGGTATCGAGACCCAGTACTTC | CASREGIETQYF
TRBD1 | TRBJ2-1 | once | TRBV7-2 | TGTGCCAGCAGCTTAGTCCATCCGGGACAGGCCTACAATGAGCAGTTCTTC | CASSLVHPGQAYNEQFF
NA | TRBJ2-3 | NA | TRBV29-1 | TGCAGCGTTGTCCCGAGACAGCCTAGCACAGATACGCAGTATTTT | CSVVPRQPSTDTQYF
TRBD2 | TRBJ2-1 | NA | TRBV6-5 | TGTGCCAGCGGGGGGTCTAGCGGGTTCAATGAGCAGTTCTTC | CASGGSSGFNEQFF
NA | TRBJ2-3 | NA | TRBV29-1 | TGCAGCGTAGATGGGACTCCCACAGATACGCAGTATTTT | CSVDGTPTDTQYF
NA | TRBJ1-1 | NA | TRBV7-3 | TGTGCCAGCAGCTTATTTCCAGGCTTGAACACTGAAGCTTTCTTT | CASSLFPGLNTEAFF
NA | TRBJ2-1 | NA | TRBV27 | TGTGCCAGCAGTTCTGGCGGTGAGCAGTTCTTC | CASSSGGEQFF
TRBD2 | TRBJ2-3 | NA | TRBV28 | TGTGCCAGCACCCTCGACGGGGACTACCTTAGCACAGATACGCAGTATTTT | CASTLDGDYLSTDTQYF
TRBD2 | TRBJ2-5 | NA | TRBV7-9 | TGTGCCAGCAGCGGGGGGGTCTCGGAGACCCAGTACTTC | CASSGGVSETQYF
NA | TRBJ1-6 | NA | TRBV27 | TGTGCCAGCAGTACATCGGGACGGATAATAGGGGCCCTCCACTTT | CASSTSGRIIGALHF
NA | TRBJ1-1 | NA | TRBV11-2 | TGTGCCAGCACTTTGGGAGGGTCTGAAGCTTTCTTT | CASTLGGSEAFF
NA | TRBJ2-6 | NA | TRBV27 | TGTGCCAGCGGATCCGGGACGGCTCTGTCGGCCAACGTCCTGACTTTC | CASGSGTALSANVLTF
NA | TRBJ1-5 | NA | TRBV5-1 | TGCGCCAGCAGCGCCTCAGGGGGCAATCAGCCCCAGCATTTT | CASSASGGNQPQHF
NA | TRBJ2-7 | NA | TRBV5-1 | TGCGCCAGCAGCTTGTACGAGCAGTACTTC | CASSLYEQYF
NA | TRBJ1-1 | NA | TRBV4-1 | TGCGCCAGCAGCCAAGACGGACCGAACACTGAAGCTTTCTTT | CASSQDGPNTEAFF
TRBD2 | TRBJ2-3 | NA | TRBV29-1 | TGCAGCGTTGAAGACCTCTCTAGCGGGAGAGCGTCAGATACGCAGTATTTT | CSVEDLSSGRASDTQYF
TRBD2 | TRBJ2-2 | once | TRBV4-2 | TGTGCCAGCAGCCAGCCAAGCGGGAGTTACACCGGGGAGCTGTTTTTT | CASSQPSGSYTGELFF
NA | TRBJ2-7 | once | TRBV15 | TGTGCCACCAGCAGTGCCCCTCGCGGGTTACTTTACGAGCAGTACTTC | CATSSAPRGLLYEQYF
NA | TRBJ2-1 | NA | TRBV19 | TGTGCCAGTAGTGGACTGGAACAGTTCTTC | CASSGLEQFF
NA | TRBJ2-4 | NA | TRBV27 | TGTGCCACCCCCCCCTTTGCCAAAAACATTCAGTACTTC | CATPPFAKNIQYF
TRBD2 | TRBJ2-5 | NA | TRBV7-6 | TGTGCCAGCAGCCTCGGCGGGGGGTGGGAGACCCAGTACTTC | CASSLGGGWETQYF
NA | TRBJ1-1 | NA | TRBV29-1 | TGCAGCGTTTCACCGAACCCTGAAGCTTTCTTT | CSVSPNPEAFF
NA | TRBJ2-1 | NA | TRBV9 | TGTGCCAGCAGCGTAGGATGGGGGGACCATGAGCAGTTCTTC | CASSVGWGDHEQFF
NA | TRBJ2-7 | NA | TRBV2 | TGTGCCAGCAGGGGGGGATACGAGCAGTACTTC | CASRGGYEQYF
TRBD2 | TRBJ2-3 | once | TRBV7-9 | TGTGCCAGCAGCCCTAGCGGGAGTGCAACAGATACGCAGTATTTT | CASSPSGSATDTQYF
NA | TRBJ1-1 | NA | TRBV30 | TGTGCCTGGGACACAGGGAACACTGAAGCTTTCTTT | CAWDTGNTEAFF
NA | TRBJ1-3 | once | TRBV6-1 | TGTGCCAGCAGTGAAGGACGGTTCCCCTCTGGAAACACCATATATTTT | CASSEGRFPSGNTIYF
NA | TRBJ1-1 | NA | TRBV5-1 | TGCGCCAGCAGCCTATGGACAGCGACGAACACTGAAGCTTTCTTT | CASSLWTATNTEAFF
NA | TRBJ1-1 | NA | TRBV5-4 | TGTGCCAGCAGCTTGGAAAGGGACCACACTGAAGCTTTCTTT | CASSLERDHTEAFF
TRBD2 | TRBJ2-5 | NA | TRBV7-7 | TGTGCTAGCAGCCGAGGGACTAGCGGGAAGGAGACCCAGTACTTC | CASSRGTSGKETQYF
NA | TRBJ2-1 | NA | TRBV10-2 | TGCGCCAGCATCTGGGGGGAGAAGGCATCTGAGCAGTTCTTC | CASIWGEKASEQFF
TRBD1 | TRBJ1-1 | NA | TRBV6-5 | TGTGCCAGCAGTTCCACAGGGGACACTGAAGCTTTCTTT | CASSSTGDTEAFF
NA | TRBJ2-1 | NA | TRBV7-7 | TGTGCTAGCAGCTTTTTAGGAGGGGGACAGGAGCAGTTCTTC | CASSFLGGGQEQFF
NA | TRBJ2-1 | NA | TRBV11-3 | TGTGCCAGCAGCTTAGAAGACGGAGCGGGTGAGCAGTTCTTC | CASSLEDGAGEQFF
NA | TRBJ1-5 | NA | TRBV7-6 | TGTGCCAGCAGTTCCGGGGCGAGAGGGAGCAATCAGCCCCAGCATTTT | CASSSGARGSNQPQHF
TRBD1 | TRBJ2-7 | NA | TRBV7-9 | TGTGCCAGCAGCCTTGACGGACAGGAAACCTACGAGCAGTACTTC | CASSLDGQETYEQYF
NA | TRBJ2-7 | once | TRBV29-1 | TGCAGCGTTGCGGTCAAAAAACCCCACGAGCAGTACTTC | CSVAVKKPHEQYF
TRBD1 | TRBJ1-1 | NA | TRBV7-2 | TGTGCCAGCAGCCGAGGAAGAACAGGGGAGAGGACTGAAGCTTTCTTT | CASSRGRTGERTEAFF